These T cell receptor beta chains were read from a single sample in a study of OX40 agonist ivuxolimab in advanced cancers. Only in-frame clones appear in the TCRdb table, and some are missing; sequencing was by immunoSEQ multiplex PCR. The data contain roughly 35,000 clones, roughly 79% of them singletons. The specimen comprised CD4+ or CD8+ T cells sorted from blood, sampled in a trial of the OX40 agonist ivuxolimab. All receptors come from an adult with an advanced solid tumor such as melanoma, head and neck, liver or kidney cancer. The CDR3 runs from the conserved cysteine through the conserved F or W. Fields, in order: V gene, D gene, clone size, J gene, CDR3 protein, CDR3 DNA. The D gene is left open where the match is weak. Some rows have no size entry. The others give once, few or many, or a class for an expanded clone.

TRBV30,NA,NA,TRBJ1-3,CAWSVNVGNTIYF,TGTGCCTGGAGTGTAAATGTGGGAAACACCATATATTTT
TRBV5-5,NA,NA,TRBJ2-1,CASSLVSRTDQPGNEQFF,TGTGCCAGCAGCTTGGTTTCTCGGACAGACCAACCCGGCAATGAGCAGTTCTTC
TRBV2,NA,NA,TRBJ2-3,CASHKTFTDTQYF,TGTGCCAGCCATAAGACTTTCACAGATACGCAGTATTTT
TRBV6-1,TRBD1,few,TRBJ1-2,CATWTGEANYGYTF,TGTGCCACCTGGACAGGTGAAGCTAACTATGGCTACACCTTC
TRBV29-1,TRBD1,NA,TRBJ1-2,CSVEDPRTGVIVGGYTF,TGCAGCGTTGAAGATCCGAGGACAGGGGTTATCGTGGGCGGCTACACCTTC
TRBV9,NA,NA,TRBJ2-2,CASSDRTANTGELFF,TGTGCCAGCAGCGACCGGACAGCGAACACCGGGGAGCTGTTTTTT
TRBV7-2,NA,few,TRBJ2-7,CASSRDTAYEQYF,TGTGCCAGCAGCCGGGACACAGCCTACGAGCAGTACTTC
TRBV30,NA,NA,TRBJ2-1,CAWSTDRGQFF,TGTGCCTGGAGTACCGACCGGGGGCAGTTCTTC
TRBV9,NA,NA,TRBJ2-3,CASSVGGYGTDTQYF,TGTGCCAGCAGCGTAGGTGGGTACGGCACAGATACGCAGTATTTT
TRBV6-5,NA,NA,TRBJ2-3,CASSPVGITDTQYF,TGTGCCAGCAGCCCGGTCGGGATCACAGATACGCAGTATTTT
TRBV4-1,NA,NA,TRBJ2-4,CASSQDGRALAKNIQYF,TGCGCCAGCAGCCAAGATGGCAGAGCATTAGCCAAAAACATTCAGTACTTC
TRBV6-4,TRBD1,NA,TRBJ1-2,CASSAASPLNRGFNGYTF,TGTGCCAGCAGTGCAGCCTCCCCGTTGAACAGGGGTTTTAATGGCTACACCTTC
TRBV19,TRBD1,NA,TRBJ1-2,CASSTPGQGKYGYTF,TGTGCCAGTAGTACCCCGGGACAGGGGAAATATGGCTACACCTTC
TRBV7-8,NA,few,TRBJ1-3,CASSSRGSGNTIYF,TGTGCCAGCAGCTCCAGGGGATCTGGAAACACCATATATTTT
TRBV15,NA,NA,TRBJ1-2,CATSRDRSAYGYTF,TGTGCCACCAGCAGAGATCGGTCAGCCTATGGCTACACCTTC
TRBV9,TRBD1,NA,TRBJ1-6,CASSVGTGYGSRSPLHF,TGTGCCAGCAGCGTTGGGACAGGGTATGGGAGTAGGTCACCCCTCCACTTT
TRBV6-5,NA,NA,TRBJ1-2,CASSSLQATNYGYTF,TGTGCCAGCAGTTCTCTACAGGCAACAAACTATGGCTACACCTTC
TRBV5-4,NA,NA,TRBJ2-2,CASSLGGPDRELFF,TGTGCCAGCAGCTTGGGGGGGCCGGACCGGGAGCTGTTTTTT
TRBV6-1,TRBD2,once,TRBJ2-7,CASRNYRTGGEQYF,TGTGCCAGCCGAAACTACCGGACGGGGGGGGAGCAGTACTTC
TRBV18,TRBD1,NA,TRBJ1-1,CASSGTGGATKTFF,TGTGCCAGCTCGGGGACAGGGGGAGCTACGAAAACTTTCTTT
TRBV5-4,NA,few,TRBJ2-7,CASSLGQNYEQYF,TGTGCCAGCAGCTTGGGCCAGAACTACGAGCAGTACTTC
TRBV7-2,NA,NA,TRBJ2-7,CASSLDGGAAYEQYF,TGTGCCAGCAGCTTAGATGGTGGGGCAGCCTACGAGCAGTACTTC
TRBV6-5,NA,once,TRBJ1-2,CASSYSDTYGYTF,TGTGCCAGCAGTTACTCAGACACCTATGGCTACACCTTC
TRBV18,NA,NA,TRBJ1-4,CASSPGEKLFF,TGTGCCAGCTCACCGGGAGAAAAACTGTTTTTT
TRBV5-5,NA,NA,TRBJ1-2,CASSGAGGNVNYGYTF,TGTGCCAGCAGCGGGGCGGGTGGGAACGTTAACTATGGCTACACCTTC
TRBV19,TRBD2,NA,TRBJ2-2,CASRRTSGGVSTGELFF,TGTGCCAGTAGGCGCACTAGCGGGGGGGTGAGCACCGGGGAGCTGTTTTTT
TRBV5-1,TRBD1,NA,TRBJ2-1,CASSPDRGRNEQFF,TGCGCCAGCAGCCCTGACAGGGGGAGGAATGAGCAGTTCTTC
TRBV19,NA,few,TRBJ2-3,CATAQEAAGTDTQYF,TGTGCCACCGCCCAAGAGGCTGCTGGAACAGATACGCAGTATTTT
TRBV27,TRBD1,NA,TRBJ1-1,CASSPMTRGFNTEAFF,TGTGCCAGCAGCCCGATGACCAGGGGGTTTAACACTGAAGCTTTCTTT
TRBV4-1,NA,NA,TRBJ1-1,CASSQGLRTLGLEKAFF,TGCGCCAGCAGCCAAGGCCTCCGGACATTGGGACTAGAAAAAGCTTTCTTT
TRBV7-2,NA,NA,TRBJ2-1,CASSLDSLNEQFF,TGTGCCAGCAGTTTGGACTCCCTCAATGAGCAGTTCTTC
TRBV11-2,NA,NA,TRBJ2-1,CASRDSNNEQFF,TGTGCCAGCAGGGACTCCAACAATGAGCAGTTCTTC
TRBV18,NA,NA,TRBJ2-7,CASSQGSGYEQYF,TGTGCCAGCTCACAGGGATCTGGCTACGAGCAGTACTTC
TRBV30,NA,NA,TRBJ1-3,CAWKAGNTIYF,TGTGCCTGGAAAGCTGGAAACACCATATATTTT
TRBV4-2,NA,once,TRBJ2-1,CASSQEDASSEQFF,TGTGCCAGCAGCCAAGAGGACGCGTCGAGTGAGCAGTTCTTC
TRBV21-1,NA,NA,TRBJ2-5,CASSPRDVEETQYF,TGTGCCAGCAGCCCTCGGGACGTCGAGGAGACCCAGTACTTC